The sequence of this T cell receptor beta chain was determined in a study of response to subunit inactivated influenza vaccine. This clonotype was picked up a small number of times. TCRdb re-derived calls from the RT-PCR reads in MiXCR, one entry per CDR3 protein. The sample consists of about 570,000 distinct CDR3 sequences, over 9% of them appearing once. These data were also filed under a second study, of T cells expressing NK-cell markers. This second study says: 5'RACE template switching built TCR beta cDNA with unique molecular identifiers. According to the study, TCR beta repertoires originated from sorted CD3+CD56+NKG2C+, CD3+CD56+NKG2C- and CD3+CD56-NKG2C+ T cells. The eight sequenced donors comprised seven who were HCMV-seropositive and one who was seronegative. The study found dominant NKG2C+ clonotypes at roughly 1.0-8% of CD8+ T cells in over five donors. A few donors' CD3+CD56-NKG2C+ cells were dominated by the same clonotypes.

This material consisted of PBMCs from blood, taken on the day of vaccination. The origin of this receptor is a man between 45 and 60 years old who received an inactivated influenza vaccine.

This CDR3 is CASRPGVYGANVLTF. The CDR3 nucleotides read TGCGCCAGCAGACCGGGTGTTTACGGGGCCAACGTCCTGACTTTC. The J gene is TRBJ2-6, the V gene TRBV5-1; D gene uncertain. V lost 5 bases, J lost 4 bases, and 13 bases lay in between. The CDR3 runs 15 residues. Looked up from germline, CDR1 is SGHRS and CDR2 is YFSETQ. The full variable domain, in which reference TRBV5-1 and TRBJ2-6 provide the parts outside the CDR3, is KAGVTQTPRYLIKTRGQQVTLSCSPISGHRSVSWYQQTPGQGLQFLFEYFSETQRNKGNFPGRFSGRQFSNSRSEMNVSTLELGDSALYLCASRPGVYGANVLTFGAGSRLTVL.